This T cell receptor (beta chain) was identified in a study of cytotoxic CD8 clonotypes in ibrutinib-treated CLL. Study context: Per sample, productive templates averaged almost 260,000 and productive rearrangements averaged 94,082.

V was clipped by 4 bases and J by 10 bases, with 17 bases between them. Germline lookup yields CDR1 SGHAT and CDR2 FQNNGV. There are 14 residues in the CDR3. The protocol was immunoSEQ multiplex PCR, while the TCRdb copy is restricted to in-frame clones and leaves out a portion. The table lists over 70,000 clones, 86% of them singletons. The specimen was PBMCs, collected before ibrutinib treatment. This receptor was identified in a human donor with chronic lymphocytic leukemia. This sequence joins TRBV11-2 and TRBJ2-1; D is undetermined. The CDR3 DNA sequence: TGTGCCAGCAGCTCCTTGGTCCGGGTTCGGGAGCAGTTCTTC. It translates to CASSSLVRVREQFF.